The T cell receptor (beta chain) under discussion was sequenced for a study of low-dose radiotherapy and immunotherapy resistance in tumors. Time point given: before trial treatment. TRAV- and TRBV-specific primers, spanning alpha and beta chains, primed first-strand cDNA. A constant-region primer paired with the V-primer adapter amplified TCRs over roughly 18 PCR cycles. TCRdb used MiXCR to reprocess the reads, holding one entry per CDR3 protein. This table has 65,000 to 90,000 distinct CDR3 sequences, approximately 17% appearing once. This clonotype appeared a few times. The CDR3 has 16 amino acids. Germline-derived CDR1 and CDR2 are SGHTA and FQGNSA. With 0 bases removed from V and 6 bases from J, the gap between germline ends came to 16 bases.

The TCR originated in a male donor with prostate cancer. The chain has TRBV7-2 and TRBJ2-3; D gene uncertain. Sequencing used PBMCs, obtained before treatment. CDR3 sequence reads: CASSLAPTTYSDTQYF. The CDR3 DNA reads as TGTGCCAGCAGCTTAGCCCCCACCACATATTCCGATACGCAGTATTTT.